The 8 T cell receptor beta chains below were found in one sample sequenced in a study of CD8 T cells in ankylosing spondylitis. Study-level findings and limits: A TCR beta motif of 7 to 9 highly homologous variants seemed to mark ankylosing spondylitis blood.

TCRdb reprocessed the 5' RACE reads with MiXCR, giving one entry per CDR3 protein. The data hold about 800,000 distinct CDR3 sequences, with roughly 12% observed a single time. These receptors lack a known antigen. The source material was blood, either unsorted or a sorted T cell fraction (not recorded which). The receptors here all came from a male donor with ankylosing spondylitis.

In its sample, this clonotype was seen a few times. This rearrangement joins TRBV7-2 to TRBJ1-1; unclear D gene. V was trimmed by 0 bases and J by 10 bases, leaving 18 bases between them. The CDR3 contains 15 residues. Per germline, CDR1 SGHTA and CDR2 FQGNSA. CDR3 amino acids: CASSLASFRFPGAFF. The CDR3 coding sequence is TGTGCCAGCAGCTTAGCCAGCTTTCGATTCCCCGGAGCTTTCTTT.

The sample holds a few counts of this clonotype. The chain is built from TRBV18 and TRBJ2-2, with TRBD1 identical over 7 bases. With 2 bases clipped from V and 6 bases from J, the junction kept 6 bases outside the gene matches. This CDR3 has 15 residues. Germline V lookup: CDR1 KGHSH, CDR2 LQKENI. In DNA, the CDR3 is TGTGCCAGCTCACCAAACGGACAGGAGGCCGGGGAGCTGTTTTTT. As protein: CASSPNGQEAGELFF.

This clonotype has at least ten counts. The V call is TRBV20-1, the J call TRBJ2-1; the match to TRBD2 covers 11 bases. V lost 6 bases and J lost 2; bases outside the gene matches: 3. There are 14 residues in the CDR3. In germline, CDR1 is DFQATT, CDR2 SNEGSKA (reference sequence). CDR3 bases: TGCAGTGCCCTACTAGCGGGGGCCTACAATGAGCAGTTCTTC. This gives the protein CSALLAGAYNEQFF.

This clonotype was counted a few times. This chain links TRBV6-1 with TRBJ2-2; 9 bases match TRBD1. The CDR3 extends over 15 amino acids. The trim removed 5 bases at V and 6 bases at J, leaving 7 bases unmatched. The germline CDR1 and CDR2 sequences are MNHNS and SASEGT. In DNA, the CDR3 is TGTGCCAGCAGTCGCCGACAGGGGGTCCCCGGGGAGCTGTTTTTT. Encoded protein: CASSRRQGVPGELFF.

This clonotype appeared many times. The CDR3 nucleotides read TGTGCCATCAGTGGTGGGGGAAGCTATGGCTACACCTTC. Translated, it gives CAISGGGSYGYTF. V gene TRBV10-3 combines with J gene TRBJ1-2; a weak D match, TRBD1 (5 bases). The length of the CDR3 is 13 residues. Trimming cost V 4 bases and J 4 bases, with 10 bases left between them. In germline, CDR1 is ENHRY, CDR2 SYGVKD.

In its sample, this clonotype was seen many times. The rearrangement links TRBV10-3 to TRBJ2-4; D gene uncertain. V was shortened by 0 bases and J by 4 bases, with 7 bases between the two germline ends. Germline CDR1 reads ENHRY; CDR2 reads SYGVKD. The CDR3 loop spans 14 amino acids. CDR3 DNA sequence: TGTGCCATCAGTGAGTCCGCGATAAAAAACATTCAGTACTTC. It translates to CAISESAIKNIQYF.

This chain links TRBV7-2 with TRBJ1-1; D is unclear. Germline assignment: CDR1 SGHTA and CDR2 FQGNSA. This CDR3 has 14 amino acids. V gave up 5 bases and J gave up 0 bases, with 10 bases separating them. The chain's CDR3 is CASSRARLNTEAFF. CDR3 DNA sequence: TGTGCCAGCAGCCGGGCACGGCTGAACACTGAAGCTTTCTTT.

This clonotype came up a few times. The chain uses TRBV6-2 or TRBV6-3 and TRBJ1-2; a weak D match, TRBD1 (6 bases). From germline, CDR1 is MNHEY and CDR2 SVGEGT. The CDR3 runs to 13 residues. The V end was cut by 7 bases, the J end by 4 bases, with 13 bases between. The DNA of the CDR3 is TGTGCCAGCACTCGGGACACAGGCTATGGCTACACCTTC. Translation: CASTRDTGYGYTF.